These 9 T cell receptor beta chains originate from one sample sequenced in a study of response to subunit inactivated influenza vaccine. TCRdb re-analysed the RT-PCR reads in MiXCR, keeping a single row per CDR3 protein. The table lists roughly 700,000 distinct CDR3 sequences, 14% of them singletons. Sequencing was performed on PBMCs from blood, taken 14 days before vaccination. Receptor source: a man between 45 and 60 years old who received an inactivated influenza vaccine.

This clonotype was observed at least ten times. J is TRBJ1-2 and V is TRBV6-2 or TRBV6-3; D may be TRBD1 (6 bases). Germline CDR1 reads MNHEY; CDR2 reads SVGEGT. The V and J ends lost 6 bases and 5 bases respectively, with 22 bases between them. This CDR3 is built from 16 residues. CDR3 nucleotide sequence: TGTGCCAGCAGAGCGCAAGCCGGGACACCGGATTATGGCTACACCTTC. Amino acids: CASRAQAGTPDYGYTF.

The CDR3 bases are TGCAGTGCTCGCGGGGGATCCCTATACAATGAGCAGTTCTTC. It encodes CSARGGSLYNEQFF. The chain has TRBV20-1 and TRBJ2-1; 7 bases are shared with TRBD2. Germline V gene data show CDR1 as DFQATT and CDR2 as SNEGSKA (reference sequence). There are 14 residues in the CDR3. V lost 5 bases to trimming and J lost 4 bases; unmatched junction nucleotides: 8.

This clonotype came up many times. The CDR3 reads CSAQTGEQFF. The CDR3 DNA reads TGCAGCGCACAAACGGGCGAGCAGTTCTTC. This rearrangement joins TRBV29-1 to TRBJ2-1; D gene unclear. The CDR3 runs 10 residues. Germline values: CDR1 SQVTM, CDR2 ANQGSEA. Trimming removed 7 bases at V and 10 bases at J, with 11 bases between.

This clonotype came up a few times. The V gene is TRBV2, the J gene TRBJ2-6, with D perhaps TRBD1 (6 bases). CDR1 SNHLY and CDR2 FYNNEI come from the germline V gene. V was pared by 0 bases and J by 1 base, with 16 bases between. This CDR3 is 19 amino acids long. The CDR3 reads CASSEASWGLGSGANVLTF. In DNA, the CDR3 is TGTGCCAGCAGTGAAGCTTCATGGGGGCTAGGATCTGGGGCCAACGTCCTGACTTTC. Together with reference TRBV2 and TRBJ2-6, the CDR3 gives the full variable domain: EPEVTQTPSHQVTQMGQEVILRCVPISNHLYFYWYRQILGQKVEFLVSFYNNEISEKSEIFDDQFSVERPDGSNFTLKIRSTKLEDSAMYFCASSEASWGLGSGANVLTFGAGSRLTVL.

This chain links TRBV29-1 with TRBJ2-1; D is uncertain. CDR1 SQVTM and CDR2 ANQGSEA come from the germline V gene. V gave up 7 bases and J gave up 0 bases, with 16 bases separating them. This CDR3 comprises 15 residues. CDR3 DNA: TGCAGCGAACGAAGTGGCGGAAGCTCCTACAATGAGCAGTTCTTC. It encodes CSERSGGSSYNEQFF.

This clonotype was found a few times. This chain joins TRBV6-5 and TRBJ2-5; D unclear. Trimming took off 6 bases at V and 5 bases at J, with 10 bases between the two ends. The germline CDR1 and CDR2 sequences are MNHEY and SVGAGI. CDR3 length: 12 residues. CDR3 amino acids: CASRTVGETQYF. CDR3 DNA: TGTGCCAGCAGAACAGTGGGTGAGACCCAGTACTTC.

This clonotype was seen only a few times. This rearrangement joins TRBV3-1 to TRBJ1-3; D remains ambiguous. CDR1 and CDR2 (germline): LGHDT, YNNKEL (reference sequence). Trimming shortened V by 4 bases and J by 2 bases, and 9 bases separated the two germline ends. The CDR3 runs 14 residues. CDR3: CASSPFFPGNTIYF. DNA for the CDR3: TGTGCCAGCAGCCCTTTCTTCCCTGGAAACACCATATATTTT.

This clonotype has just a few counts. The chain joins TRBV28 to TRBJ2-5, with 11 nucleotides matching TRBD2. The ends lost 5 bases at V and 6 bases at J; junction bases unmatched: 11. The length of the CDR3 is 16 residues. CDR1 is MDHEN, CDR2 SYDVKM, per germline. CDR3 coding DNA: TGTGCCAGCAGTGCCTCCGGGACTAGCGGTTATAAGACCCAGTACTTC. It specifies CASSASGTSGYKTQYF.

This clonotype has more than one count but fewer than ten. The J gene is TRBJ2-1, the V gene TRBV6-5; 11 nucleotides match TRBD2. Germline CDR1 is MNHEY and CDR2 is SVGAGI. CDR3 length equals 16 residues. V lost 4 bases, J lost 7 bases, and 9 bases stayed unmatched. The CDR3 bases are TGTGCCAGCAGTTCGAATAGCGGGAGGGCCCGGAATGAGCAGTTCTTC. As protein: CASSSNSGRARNEQFF.